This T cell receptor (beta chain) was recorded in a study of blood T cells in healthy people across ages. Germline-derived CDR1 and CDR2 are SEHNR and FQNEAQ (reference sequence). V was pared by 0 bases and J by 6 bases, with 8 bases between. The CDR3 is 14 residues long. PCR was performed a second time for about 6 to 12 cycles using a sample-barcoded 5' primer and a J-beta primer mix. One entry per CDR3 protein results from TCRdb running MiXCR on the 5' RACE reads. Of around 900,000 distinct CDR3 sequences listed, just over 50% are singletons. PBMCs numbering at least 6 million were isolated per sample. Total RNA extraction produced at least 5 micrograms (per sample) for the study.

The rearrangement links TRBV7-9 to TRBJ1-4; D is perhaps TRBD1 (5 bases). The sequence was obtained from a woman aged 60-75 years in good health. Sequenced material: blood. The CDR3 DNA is TGTGCCAGCAGCTTAGCAGGGGTATATGAAAAACTGTTTTTT. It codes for CASSLAGVYEKLFF.